Included here is one T cell receptor beta chain sequence, with context. Antigen: not known. CDR1 and CDR2 from the germline V gene are SEHNR and FQNEAQ (reference sequence). Trimming removed 4 bases from V and 6 bases from J; junction bases left unmatched: 6. This CDR3 is 14 amino acids long. Assay: immunoSEQ multiplex PCR; the TCRdb copy retains only in-frame clones and omits some. The sample contains 65,000 to 80,000 clones, roughly 93% of which appear only once. The data are from a study of OX40 agonist ivuxolimab in advanced cancers. Study-level information: The dose-escalation group included hepatocellular carcinoma, melanoma, renal cell carcinoma and head and neck cancer. Among those treated, three patients had partial responses, one with hepatocellular carcinoma and two with cutaneous melanoma.

Study-wide results and limits: No determination was made of the antigen specificity of the expanded peripheral T cells. The average count of expanded clones was higher among CD8+ T cells than among CD4+.

The sample was CD4+ or CD8+ T cells sorted from blood, taken in a trial of the OX40 agonist ivuxolimab. The chain combines TRBV7-9 with TRBJ1-2; 9 bases align to TRBD1. The sequence came from an adult with an advanced solid tumor such as melanoma, head and neck, liver or kidney cancer. CDR3 loop: CASSSQGAFNGYTF. CDR3 in DNA: TGTGCCAGCAGCTCACAGGGGGCGTTCAATGGCTACACCTTC.